Here is one T cell receptor (beta chain) with its context. Original processing notes: Amplified reference gene primers provided the basis for estimating nucleated cell counts. Assay: immunoSEQ multiplex PCR; the TCRdb copy retains only in-frame clones and omits some. That table gives V, J and clone size, and the DNA gave D and trimming. The sample includes fewer than 450,000 clones, over 75% of them seen just once. Participants spanned ages roughly 18 to 90 years and resided in 20 to 30 US areas. The data belong to a study of blood T cell repertoires in COVID-19. Study-wide background: Acute-phase and convalescent COVID-19 samples originated in the United States, Italy and Spain.

Trimming removed 0 bases from V and 4 bases from J, with 11 bases in between. Germline CDR1 and CDR2: GTSNPN and SVGIG (reference sequence). CDR3 length: 14 amino acids. This TCR derives from a woman aged 30 to 39 who had recovered from COVID-19. The rearrangement joins TRBV30 to TRBJ2-3; D gene unclear. The sample consisted of PBMCs or T cells enriched from blood (not recorded which). CDR3 loop: CAWSVLRRPDTQYF. CDR3 nucleotides: TGTGCCTGGAGTGTACTGAGGCGACCAGATACGCAGTATTTT.